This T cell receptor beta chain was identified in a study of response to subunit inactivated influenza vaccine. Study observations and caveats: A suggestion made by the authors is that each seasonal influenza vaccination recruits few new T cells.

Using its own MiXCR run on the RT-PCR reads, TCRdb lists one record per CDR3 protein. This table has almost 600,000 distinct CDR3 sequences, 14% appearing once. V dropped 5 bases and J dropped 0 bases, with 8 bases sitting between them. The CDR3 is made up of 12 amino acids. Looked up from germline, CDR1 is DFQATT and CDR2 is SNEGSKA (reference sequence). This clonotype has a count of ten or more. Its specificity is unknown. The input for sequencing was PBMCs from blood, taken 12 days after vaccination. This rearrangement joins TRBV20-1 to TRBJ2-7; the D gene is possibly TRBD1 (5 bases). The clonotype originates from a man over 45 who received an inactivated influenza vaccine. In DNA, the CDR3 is TGCAGTGCTGAGCAGGGCTCCTACGAGCAGTACTTC. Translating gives CSAEQGSYEQYF.